The clone carrying this TCR beta chain appeared a few times. Antigen: not known. This entry comes from a study of identical twins. A universal primer site came from template switching; cDNA carried unique molecular identifiers. MiXCR, run by TCRdb on the 5' RACE reads, gives a single entry per CDR3 protein. The table lists around 280,000 distinct CDR3 sequences, more than 6.5% of them singletons. Broader study findings: Rather than following the same donors, the conclusions depended on cross-sectional statistical analysis.

There are 13 residues in the CDR3. In germline, CDR1 is LNHDA, CDR2 SQIVND (reference sequence). V shed 2 bases and J shed 7 bases, with 9 bases lying between them. This same sample was also part of a study on yellow fever vaccine responses in identical twins.

The chain carries TRBV19 and TRBJ1-5; D might be TRBD1 (5 bases). Sequencing input: memory (CD45RO+) T cells sorted from blood. The receptor was isolated from a woman between 18 and 29 years old in good health. DNA for the CDR3: TGTGCCAGTAGTATACAGGGAAGCCAGCCCCAGCATTTT. Protein sequence: CASSIQGSQPQHF.